This T cell receptor (beta chain) was observed in a study of regulatory T cells in long-lasting Graves disease. General study points: There was favoring of TRBV28, TRBJ1-2 and TRBJ2-5 in persistent disease. Persistent Graves' cases showed lower TCR diversity than newly diagnosed cases. Among the persistent patients, roughly 2,500 public clonotypes were shared, more than the approximately 1,000 shared among new patients.

This clonotype appeared many times. Its antigen is unknown. Trimming cost V 5 bases and J 4 bases; bases outside gene matches: 6. CDR3 length equals 15 residues. Library construction for TCR beta used iRepertoire HTBI primers and Arm-PCR of CDR3 regions. MiXCR, run by TCRdb on the multiplex PCR reads, gives a single entry per CDR3 protein. Among around 400,000 distinct CDR3 sequences listed, 20% to 25% were seen once. Time point: persistent/refractory GD, antithyroid drugs over 5 years with positive TRAb. The TCR library was made from RNA that had been extracted from PBMCs in TRIzol. By American Thyroid Association guidelines, Graves' disease was diagnosed in the cohort.

V is TRBV12-3 or TRBV12-4 and J is TRBJ2-5, with TRBD1 identical over 11 bases. The specimen comprised peripheral blood mononuclear cells (PBMCs), sampled when the disease was refractory, from a patient treated with antithyroid drugs. This receptor was taken from a female donor with Graves disease. This CDR3 reads CASSRGQGGRETQYF. The CDR3 DNA reads as TGTGCCAGCAGTAGGGGACAGGGGGGGCGAGAGACCCAGTACTTC.